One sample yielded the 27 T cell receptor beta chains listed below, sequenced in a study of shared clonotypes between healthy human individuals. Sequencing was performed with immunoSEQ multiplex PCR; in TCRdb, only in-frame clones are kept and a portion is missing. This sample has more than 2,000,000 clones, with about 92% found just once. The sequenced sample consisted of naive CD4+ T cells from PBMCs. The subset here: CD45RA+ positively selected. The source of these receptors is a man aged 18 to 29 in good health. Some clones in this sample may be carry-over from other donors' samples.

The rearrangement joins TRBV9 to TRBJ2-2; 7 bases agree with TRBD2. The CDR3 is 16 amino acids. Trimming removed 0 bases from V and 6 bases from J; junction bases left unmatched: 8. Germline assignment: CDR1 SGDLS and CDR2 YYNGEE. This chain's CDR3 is CASSVAGTAGAGELFF. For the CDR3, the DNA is TGTGCCAGCAGCGTAGCAGGGACCGCGGGGGCCGGGGAGCTGTTTTTT. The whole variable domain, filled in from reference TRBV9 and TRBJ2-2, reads DSGVTQTPKHLITATGQRVTLRCSPRSGDLSVYWYQQSLDQGLQFLIQYYNGEERAKGNILERFSAQQFPDLHSELNLSSLELGDSALYFCASSVAGTAGAGELFFGEGSRLTVL.

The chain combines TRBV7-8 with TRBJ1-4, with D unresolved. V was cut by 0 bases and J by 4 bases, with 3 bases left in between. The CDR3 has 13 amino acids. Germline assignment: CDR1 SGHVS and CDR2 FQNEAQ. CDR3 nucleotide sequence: TGTGCCAGCAGCTTAGCGGTTAATGAAAAACTGTTTTTT. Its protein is CASSLAVNEKLFF. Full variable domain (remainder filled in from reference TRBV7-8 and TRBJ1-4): GAGVSQSPRYKVAKRGQDVALRCDPISGHVSLFWYQQALGQGPEFLTYFQNEAQLDKSGLPSDRFFAERPEGSVSTLKIQRTQQEDSAVYLCASSLAVNEKLFFGSGTQLSVL.

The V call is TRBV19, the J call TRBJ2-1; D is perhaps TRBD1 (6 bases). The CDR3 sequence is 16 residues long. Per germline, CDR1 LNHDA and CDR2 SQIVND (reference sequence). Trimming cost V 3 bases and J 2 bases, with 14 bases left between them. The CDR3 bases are TGTGCCAGTAGTATCTCAGGGGCGGTCCCCTACAATGAGCAGTTCTTC. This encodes CASSISGAVPYNEQFF.

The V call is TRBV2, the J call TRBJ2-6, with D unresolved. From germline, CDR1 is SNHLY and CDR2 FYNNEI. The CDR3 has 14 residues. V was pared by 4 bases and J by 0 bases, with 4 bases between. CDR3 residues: CASSVYSGANVLTF. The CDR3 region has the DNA TGTGCCAGCAGTGTATACTCTGGGGCCAACGTCCTGACTTTC. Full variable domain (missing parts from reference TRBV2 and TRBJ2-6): EPEVTQTPSHQVTQMGQEVILRCVPISNHLYFYWYRQILGQKVEFLVSFYNNEISEKSEIFDDQFSVERPDGSNFTLKIRSTKLEDSAMYFCASSVYSGANVLTFGAGSRLTVL.

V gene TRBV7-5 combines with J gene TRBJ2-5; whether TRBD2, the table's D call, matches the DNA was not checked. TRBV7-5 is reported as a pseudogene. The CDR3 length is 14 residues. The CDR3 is CARISRRHQETQYF. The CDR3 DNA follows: TGTGCCAGAATCTCGAGGCGACACCAAGAGACCCAGTACTTC.

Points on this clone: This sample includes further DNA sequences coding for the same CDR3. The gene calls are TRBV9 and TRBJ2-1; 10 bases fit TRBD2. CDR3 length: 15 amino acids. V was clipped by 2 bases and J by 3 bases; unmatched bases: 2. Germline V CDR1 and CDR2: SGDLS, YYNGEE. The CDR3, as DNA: TGTGCCAGCAGCGTCACTAGCGGGAACTACAATGAGCAGTTCTTC. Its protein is CASSVTSGNYNEQFF.

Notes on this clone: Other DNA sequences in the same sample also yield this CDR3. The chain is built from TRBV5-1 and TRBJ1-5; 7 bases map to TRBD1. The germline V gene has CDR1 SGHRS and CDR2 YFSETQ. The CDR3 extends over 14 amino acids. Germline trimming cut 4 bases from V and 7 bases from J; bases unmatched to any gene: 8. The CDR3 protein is CASSLGTEGQPQHF. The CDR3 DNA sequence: TGCGCCAGCAGCCTAGGGACAGAGGGACAGCCCCAGCATTTT.

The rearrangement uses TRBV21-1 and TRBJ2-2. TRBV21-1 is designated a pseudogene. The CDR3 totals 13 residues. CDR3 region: CASSDQDRGELFF. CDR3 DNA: TGTGCCAGCAGCGATCAGGACCGCGGGGAGCTGTTTTTT.

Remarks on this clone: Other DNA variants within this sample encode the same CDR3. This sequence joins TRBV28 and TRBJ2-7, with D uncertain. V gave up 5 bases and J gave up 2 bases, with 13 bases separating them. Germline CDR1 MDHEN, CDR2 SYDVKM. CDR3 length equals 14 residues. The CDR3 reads CASSLLGPTYEQYF. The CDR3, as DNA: TGTGCCAGCAGTCTACTCGGCCCCACCTACGAGCAGTACTTC.

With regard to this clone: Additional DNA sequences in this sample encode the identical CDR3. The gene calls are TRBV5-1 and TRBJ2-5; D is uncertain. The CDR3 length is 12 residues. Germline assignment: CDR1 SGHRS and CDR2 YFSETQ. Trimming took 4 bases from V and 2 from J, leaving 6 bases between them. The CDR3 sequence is CASSLGQETQYF. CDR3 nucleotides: TGCGCCAGCAGCCTGGGACAAGAGACCCAGTACTTC.

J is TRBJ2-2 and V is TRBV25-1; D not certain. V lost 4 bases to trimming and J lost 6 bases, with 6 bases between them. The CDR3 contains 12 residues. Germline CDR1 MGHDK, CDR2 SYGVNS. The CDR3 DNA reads TGTGCCAGCAGTGCACGCCCCGGGGAGCTGTTTTTT. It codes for CASSARPGELFF.

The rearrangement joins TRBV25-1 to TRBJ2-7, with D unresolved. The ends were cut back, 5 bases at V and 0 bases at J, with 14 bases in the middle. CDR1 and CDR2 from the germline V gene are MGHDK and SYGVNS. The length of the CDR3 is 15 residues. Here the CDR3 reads CASSPRTVSSYEQYF. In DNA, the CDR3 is TGTGCCAGCAGTCCTCGGACGGTGAGCTCCTACGAGCAGTACTTC.

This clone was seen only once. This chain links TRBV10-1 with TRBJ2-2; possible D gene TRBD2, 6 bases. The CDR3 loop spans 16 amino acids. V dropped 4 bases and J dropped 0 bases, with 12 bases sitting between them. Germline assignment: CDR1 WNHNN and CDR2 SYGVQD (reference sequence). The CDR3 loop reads CASSVTEGPNTGELFF. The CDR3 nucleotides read TGCGCCAGCAGTGTGACGGAGGGCCCGAACACCGGGGAGCTGTTTTTT.

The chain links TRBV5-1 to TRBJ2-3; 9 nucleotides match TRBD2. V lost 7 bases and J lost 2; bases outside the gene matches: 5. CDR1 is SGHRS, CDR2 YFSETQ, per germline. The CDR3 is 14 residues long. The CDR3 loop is CASDERGATDTQYF. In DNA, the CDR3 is TGCGCCAGCGATGAGCGGGGGGCCACAGATACGCAGTATTTT.

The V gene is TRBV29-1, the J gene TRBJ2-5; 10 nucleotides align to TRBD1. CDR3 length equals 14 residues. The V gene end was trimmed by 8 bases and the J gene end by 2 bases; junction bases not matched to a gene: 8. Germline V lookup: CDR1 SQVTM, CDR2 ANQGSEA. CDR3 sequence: CSTRDRGIQETQYF. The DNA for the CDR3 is TGCAGCACTCGGGACAGGGGAATACAAGAGACCCAGTACTTC.

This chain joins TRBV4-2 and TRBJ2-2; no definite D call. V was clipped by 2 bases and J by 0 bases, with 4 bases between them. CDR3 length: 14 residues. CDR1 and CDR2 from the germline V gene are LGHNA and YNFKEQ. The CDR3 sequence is CASSQSSNTGELFF. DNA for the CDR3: TGTGCCAGCAGCCAATCTTCGAACACCGGGGAGCTGTTTTTT.

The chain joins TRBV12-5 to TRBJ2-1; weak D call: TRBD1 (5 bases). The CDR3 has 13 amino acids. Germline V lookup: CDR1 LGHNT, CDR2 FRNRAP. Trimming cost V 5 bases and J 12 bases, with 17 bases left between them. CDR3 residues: CASGTDSSQRQFF. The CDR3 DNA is TGTGCTAGTGGTACCGACAGCAGCCAGCGGCAGTTCTTC.

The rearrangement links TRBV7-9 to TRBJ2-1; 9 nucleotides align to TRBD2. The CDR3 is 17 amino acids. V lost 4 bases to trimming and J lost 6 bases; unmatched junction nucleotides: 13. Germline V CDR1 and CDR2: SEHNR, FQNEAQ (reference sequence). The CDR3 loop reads CASSSELGTSSTNEQFF. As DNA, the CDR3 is TGTGCCAGCAGCTCGGAGCTCGGGACTAGCAGTACCAATGAGCAGTTCTTC.

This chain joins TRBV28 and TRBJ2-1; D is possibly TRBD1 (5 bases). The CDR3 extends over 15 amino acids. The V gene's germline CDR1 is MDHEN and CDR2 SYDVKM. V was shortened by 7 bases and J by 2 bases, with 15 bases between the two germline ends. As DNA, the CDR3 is TGTGCCAGCACTACACAGGCCCCACCCTACAATGAGCAGTTCTTC. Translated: CASTTQAPPYNEQFF.

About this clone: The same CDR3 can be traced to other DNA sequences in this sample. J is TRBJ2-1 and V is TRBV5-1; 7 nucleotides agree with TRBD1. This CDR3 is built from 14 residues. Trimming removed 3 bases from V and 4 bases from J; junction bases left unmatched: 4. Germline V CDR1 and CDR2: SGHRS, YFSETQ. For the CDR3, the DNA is TGCGCCAGCAGCTCGGGACAGTCTTACAATGAGCAGTTCTTC. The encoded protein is CASSSGQSYNEQFF.

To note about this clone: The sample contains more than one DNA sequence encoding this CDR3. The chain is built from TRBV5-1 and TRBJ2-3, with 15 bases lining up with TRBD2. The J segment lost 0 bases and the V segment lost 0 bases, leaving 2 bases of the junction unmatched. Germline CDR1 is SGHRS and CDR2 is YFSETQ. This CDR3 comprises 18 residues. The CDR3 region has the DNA TGCGCCAGCAGCTTGGGGGGACTAGCGGGAGGTAGCACAGATACGCAGTATTTT. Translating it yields CASSLGGLAGGSTDTQYF. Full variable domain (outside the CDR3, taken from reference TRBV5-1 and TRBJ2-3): KAGVTQTPRYLIKTRGQQVTLSCSPISGHRSVSWYQQTPGQGLQFLFEYFSETQRNKGNFPGRFSGRQFSNSRSEMNVSTLELGDSALYLCASSLGGLAGGSTDTQYFGPGTRLTVL.

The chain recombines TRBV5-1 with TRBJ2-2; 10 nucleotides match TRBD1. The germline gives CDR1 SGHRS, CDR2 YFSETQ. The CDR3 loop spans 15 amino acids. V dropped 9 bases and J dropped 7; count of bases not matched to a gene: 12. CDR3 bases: TGCGCCACCAAAACGACAGGGGGCTTTGTCGGGGAGCTGTTTTTT. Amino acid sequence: CATKTTGGFVGELFF.

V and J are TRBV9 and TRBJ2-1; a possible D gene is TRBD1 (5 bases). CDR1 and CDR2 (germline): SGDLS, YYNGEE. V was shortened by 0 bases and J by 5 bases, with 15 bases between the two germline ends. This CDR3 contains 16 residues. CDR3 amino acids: CASSVAPGLIDNEQFF. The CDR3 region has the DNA TGTGCCAGCAGCGTAGCGCCAGGGCTCATCGACAATGAGCAGTTCTTC.

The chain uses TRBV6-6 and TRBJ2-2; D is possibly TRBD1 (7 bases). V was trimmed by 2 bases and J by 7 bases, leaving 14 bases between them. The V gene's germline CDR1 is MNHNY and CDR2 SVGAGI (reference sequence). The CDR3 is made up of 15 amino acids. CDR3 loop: CASSYRRGEYGELFF. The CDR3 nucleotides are TGTGCCAGCAGTTACCGCAGGGGGGAGTACGGGGAGCTGTTTTTT.

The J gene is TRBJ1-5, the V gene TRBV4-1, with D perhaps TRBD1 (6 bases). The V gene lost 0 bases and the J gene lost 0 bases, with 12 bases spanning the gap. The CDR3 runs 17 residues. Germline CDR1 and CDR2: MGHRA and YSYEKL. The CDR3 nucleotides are TGCGCCAGCAGCCAAGACGGTAGGACAGATAGCAATCAGCCCCAGCATTTT. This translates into CASSQDGRTDSNQPQHF.

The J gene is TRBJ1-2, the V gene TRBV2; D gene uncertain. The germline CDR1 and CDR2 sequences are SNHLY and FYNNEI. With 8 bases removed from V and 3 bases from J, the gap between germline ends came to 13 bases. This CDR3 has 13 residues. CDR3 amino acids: CASSQEADYGYTF. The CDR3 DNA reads TGTGCCAGCTCCCAGGAGGCGGACTATGGCTACACCTTC.

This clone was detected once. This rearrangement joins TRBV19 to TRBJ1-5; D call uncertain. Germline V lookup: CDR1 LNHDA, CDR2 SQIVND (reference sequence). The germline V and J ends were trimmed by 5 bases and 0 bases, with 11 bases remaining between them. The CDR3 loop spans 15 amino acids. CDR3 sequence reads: CASSSGHYSNQPQHF. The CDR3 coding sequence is TGTGCCAGTAGTTCCGGGCATTATAGCAATCAGCCCCAGCATTTT.